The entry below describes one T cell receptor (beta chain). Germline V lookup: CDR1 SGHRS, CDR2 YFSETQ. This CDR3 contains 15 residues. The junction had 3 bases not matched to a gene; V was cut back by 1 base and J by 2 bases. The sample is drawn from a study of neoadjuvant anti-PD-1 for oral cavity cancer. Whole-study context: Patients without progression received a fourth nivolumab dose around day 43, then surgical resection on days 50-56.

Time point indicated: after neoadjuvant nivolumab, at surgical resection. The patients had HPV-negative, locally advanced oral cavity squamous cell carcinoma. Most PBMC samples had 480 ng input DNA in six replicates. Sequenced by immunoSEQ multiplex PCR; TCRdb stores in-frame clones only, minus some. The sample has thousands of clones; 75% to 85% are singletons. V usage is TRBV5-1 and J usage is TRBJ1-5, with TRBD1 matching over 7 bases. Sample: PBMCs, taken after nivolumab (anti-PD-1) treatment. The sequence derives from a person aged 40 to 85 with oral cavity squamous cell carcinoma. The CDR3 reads CASSLTGDGNQPQHF. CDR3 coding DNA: TGCGCCAGCAGCTTGACAGGGGATGGCAATCAGCCCCAGCATTTT.